One sample yielded the 26 T cell receptor beta chains listed below, sequenced in a study of blood T cell repertoires in COVID-19. The assay was immunoSEQ multiplex PCR, and TCRdb's table has in-frame clones only and misses some. The sample records roughly 140,000 clones, roughly 90% being singletons. Sequenced input: peripheral blood. The receptors here all came from a human donor in a cohort sampled during active COVID-19.

The CDR3 reads CASSDGQGNQPQHF. The DNA for the CDR3 is TGCGCCAGCAGCGACGGACAGGGGAATCAGCCCCAGCATTTT. J is TRBJ1-5 and V is TRBV5-1, with TRBD1 matching 9 bases. The CDR3 has 14 amino acids. Germline assignment: CDR1 SGHRS and CDR2 YFSETQ. The V and J ends lost 4 bases and 4 bases, in that order; junction bases with no gene match: 3.

The chain links TRBV27 to TRBJ2-2; TRBD2 matches 12 bases. The CDR3 runs to 20 residues. V trimming: 5 bases; J trimming: 5 bases; junction bases outside the gene matches: 18. From germline, CDR1 is MNHEY and CDR2 SMNVEV (reference sequence). The CDR3 reads CASSQPLGLAGGLSTGELFF. CDR3 nucleotides: TGTGCCAGCAGTCAGCCCTTAGGGCTAGCGGGGGGGCTGAGTACCGGGGAGCTGTTTTTT.

The chain combines TRBV5-4 with TRBJ2-5; the match to TRBD2 covers 10 bases. This CDR3 contains 18 residues. Unmatched junction bases numbered 19, after V lost 4 bases and J lost 7 bases. Germline loops: CDR1 SGHNT, CDR2 YYREEE (reference sequence). The CDR3 nucleotides read TGTGCCAGCAGCGGTGTGTCCGGACTAGCGGTCGCTGCTGGGACCCAGTACTTC. It encodes CASSGVSGLAVAAGTQYF. Full variable domain (remainder filled in from reference TRBV5-4 and TRBJ2-5): ETGVTQSPTHLIKTRGQQVTLRCSSQSGHNTVSWYQQALGQGPQFIFQYYREEENGRGNFPPRFSGLQFPNYSSELNVNALELDDSALYLCASSGVSGLAVAAGTQYFGPGTRLLVL.

In this sample, this clone turned up a few times. The rearrangement joins TRBV28 to TRBJ1-5; 12 nucleotides align to TRBD1. There are 15 residues in the CDR3. After removal of 5 bases from V and 3 bases from J, the junction contained 2 bases not matched to a gene. CDR1 MDHEN and CDR2 SYDVKM come from the germline V gene. The CDR3 loop is CASSRDRGLNQPQHF. DNA for the CDR3: TGTGCCAGCAGTAGGGACAGGGGGCTCAATCAGCCCCAGCATTTT.

The V call is TRBV28, the J call TRBJ1-2; TRBD1 matches at 8 bases. From germline, CDR1 is MDHEN and CDR2 SYDVKM. The CDR3 is 12 residues long. V dropped 6 bases and J dropped 7; count of bases not matched to a gene: 4. The CDR3 bases are TGTGCCAGCAGGCAGGGGGCACTTGGCTACACCTTC. It codes for CASRQGALGYTF.

The rearrangement joins TRBV28 to TRBJ2-1, with 9 bases lining up with TRBD1. The J segment lost 5 bases and the V segment lost 4 bases, leaving 12 bases of the junction unmatched. Germline V gene data show CDR1 as MDHEN and CDR2 as SYDVKM. The CDR3 extends over 17 amino acids. CDR3 DNA: TGTGCCAGCAGTTCAAACGACAGGGGGTTATTCCACAATGAGCAGTTCTTC. This codes for CASSSNDRGLFHNEQFF.

V gene TRBV5-4 combines with J gene TRBJ1-6; D gene unclear. Germline CDR1 and CDR2: SGHNT and YYREEE (reference sequence). V dropped 5 bases and J dropped 8 bases, with 8 bases sitting between them. There are 12 residues in the CDR3. CDR3 protein: CASSWQYSPLHF. The CDR3 coding sequence is TGTGCCAGCAGTTGGCAGTATTCACCCCTCCACTTT.

This chain links TRBV10-3 with TRBJ2-5, with 10 positions matching TRBD2. The germline CDR1 and CDR2 sequences are ENHRY and SYGVKD. CDR3 length: 18 amino acids. Trimming at V came to 3 bases and at J to 2 bases, leaving 12 bases not matched to a gene. The CDR3 DNA reads as TGTGCCATCAGTGAATACTTGGTCAGCGGGGGGGGACAAGAGACCCAGTACTTC. Its translation is CAISEYLVSGGGQETQYF.

The chain couples TRBV4-3 to TRBJ1-2, with unresolved D. The CDR3 is made up of 14 amino acids. Trimming removed 0 bases at V and 2 bases at J, with 7 bases between. The germline CDR1 and CDR2 sequences are LGHNA and YSLEER. The DNA for the CDR3 is TGCGCCAGCAGCCAAGATAGAACCAACTATGGCTACACCTTC. Encoded protein: CASSQDRTNYGYTF.

The DNA for the CDR3 is TGTGCCAGCAGTGAGGCCGGGACATCGAACACCGGGGAGCTGTTTTTT. Protein: CASSEAGTSNTGELFF. The V call is TRBV6-4, the J call TRBJ2-2, with a tentative D call TRBD1 (6 bases). There are 16 residues in the CDR3. Germline lookup yields CDR1 MRHNA and CDR2 SNTAGT. V dropped 3 bases and J dropped 0 bases, with 11 bases sitting between them.

J is TRBJ2-7 and V is TRBV2; 8 bases match TRBD1. The CDR3 loop spans 13 amino acids. Germline V gives CDR1 SNHLY, CDR2 FYNNEI. Trimming cost V 7 bases and J 2 bases; bases outside gene matches: 4. CDR3 nucleotide sequence: TGTGCCAGCAAGGGGACAGGTACCTACGAGCAGTACTTC. Protein product: CASKGTGTYEQYF.

The chain recombines TRBV20-1 with TRBJ2-3; 11 bases align to TRBD2. The CDR3 is 22 residues long. The germline gives CDR1 DFQATT, CDR2 SNEGSKA (reference sequence). V trimming: 3 bases; J trimming: 5 bases; junction bases outside the gene matches: 28. The CDR3 DNA sequence: TGCAGTGCTAGTTGTGCGGTTAGCGGGAGGGCGTCGTACCCCTGTATGGTAGATACGCAGTATTTT. This translates into CSASCAVSGRASYPCMVDTQYF.

The chain employs TRBV6-6 and TRBJ2-1; 8 bases line up with TRBD1. CDR1 is MNHNY, CDR2 SVGAGI, per germline (reference sequence). V shed 7 bases and J 4 bases; nucleotides not matched to a gene: 6. This CDR3 has 14 amino acids. CDR3 in DNA: TGTGCCAGCACCGGAACAGGGGGATACAATGAGCAGTTCTTC. The encoded protein is CASTGTGGYNEQFF.

The chain has TRBV6-2 or TRBV6-3 and TRBJ2-7; TRBD2 aligns across 10 bases. This CDR3 comprises 13 residues. Losses at the gene ends were 5 bases for V and 3 bases for J; bases not matched to a gene: 1. CDR1 and CDR2 (germline): MNHEY, SVGEGT. CDR3 protein: CASSRLAGYEQYF. The DNA for the CDR3 is TGTGCCAGCAGTCGACTAGCGGGCTACGAGCAGTACTTC.

This clone showed up just a few times. The chain couples TRBV9 to TRBJ1-3; no clear D. This CDR3 has 17 residues. Germline V gene data show CDR1 as SGDLS and CDR2 as YYNGEE. V dropped 4 bases and J dropped 0 bases, with 17 bases sitting between them. Written as DNA, the CDR3 is TGTGCCAGCAGCCCCCGGGGAGGCTTGCACTCTGGAAACACCATATATTTT. Amino acids: CASSPRGGLHSGNTIYF.

CDR3 DNA sequence: TGTGCCAGCAGCTTAGCATCGGTTCCCCTCTCCTACGAGCAGTACTTC. The encoded protein is CASSLASVPLSYEQYF. This chain connects TRBV7-2 to TRBJ2-7, with D hard to call. CDR3 length: 16 amino acids. Trimming took off 0 bases at V and 0 bases at J, with 12 bases between the two ends. Germline V lookup: CDR1 SGHTA, CDR2 FQGNSA.

The genes are TRBV7-2 and TRBJ2-7, with D maybe TRBD1 (6 bases). Germline V gene lookup returns CDR1 SGHTA and CDR2 FQGNSA. Trimming shortened V by 0 bases and J by 2 bases, and 17 bases separated the two germline ends. The CDR3 consists of 17 residues. The CDR3 is CASSLALGNREPYEQYF. CDR3 sequence (DNA): TGTGCCAGCAGCTTAGCGCTCGGGAACAGGGAGCCCTACGAGCAGTACTTC. Full variable domain (remainder filled in from reference TRBV7-2 and TRBJ2-7): GAGVSQSPSNKVTEKGKDVELRCDPISGHTALYWYRQSLGQGLEFLIYFQGNSAPDKSGLPSDRFSAERTGGSVSTLTIQRTQQEDSAVYLCASSLALGNREPYEQYFGPGTRLTVT.

This clone was seen more than once but under ten times. The chain combines TRBV6-4 with TRBJ2-1; 11 bases are shared with TRBD2. Germline V gene lookup returns CDR1 MRHNA and CDR2 SNTAGT. Trimming at V came to 0 bases and at J to 4 bases, leaving 2 bases not matched to a gene. The CDR3 sequence is 16 residues long. The CDR3 DNA follows: TGTGCCAGCAGTGACTCTAGCGGGGGGGATTACAATGAGCAGTTCTTC. Translation gives CASSDSSGGDYNEQFF.

The chain is built from TRBV6-5 and TRBJ2-7; D gene unclear. The CDR3 spans 15 residues. Trimming took 0 bases from V and 3 from J, leaving 12 bases between them. The germline V gene encodes CDR1 MNHEY and CDR2 SVGAGI. CDR3 sequence reads: CASSYSPPQFYEQYF. Written as DNA, the CDR3 is TGTGCCAGCAGTTACTCCCCCCCACAATTCTACGAGCAGTACTTC.

V usage is TRBV30 and J usage is TRBJ2-3; TRBD2 agrees at 16 bases. Germline trimming cut 8 bases from V and 4 bases from J; bases unmatched to any gene: 6. Germline CDR1 is GTSNPN and CDR2 is SVGIG (reference sequence). The CDR3 covers 15 residues. The DNA of the CDR3 is TGTGCCGCGGGACTAGCGGGAGGGCGTGCAGATACGCAGTATTTT. This codes for CAAGLAGGRADTQYF.

This chain connects TRBV27 to TRBJ1-3; weak D call: TRBD1 (6 bases). There are 18 residues in the CDR3. CDR1 is MNHEY, CDR2 SMNVEV, per germline (reference sequence). V gave up 0 bases and J gave up 2 bases, with 17 bases separating them. The CDR3 DNA is TGTGCCAGCAGTTTATCGTTGTCGGGGGGCAAGGCTGGAAACACCATATATTTT. It translates to CASSLSLSGGKAGNTIYF.

The chain is built from TRBV3-1 (or the pseudogene TRBV3-2) and TRBJ2-7; D might be TRBD2 (6 bases). Trimming stripped 0 bases from V and 2 bases from J, with 17 bases between. The CDR3 extends over 17 amino acids. Germline lookup yields CDR1 LGHDT and CDR2 YNNKEL (reference sequence). Here the CDR3 DNA reads TGTGCCAGCAGCCAAGAATCAGCTAGCGCTATGGCCTACGAGCAGTACTTC. The encoded protein is CASSQESASAMAYEQYF.

The chain recombines TRBV28 with TRBJ1-6, with 7 bases aligning to TRBD1. Per the germline V gene, CDR1 is MDHEN and CDR2 is SYDVKM. Trimming at V came to 6 bases and at J to 9 bases, leaving 11 bases not matched to a gene. The CDR3 consists of 15 residues. CDR3 in amino acids: CASRLQQGQASPLHF. For the CDR3, the DNA is TGTGCCAGCAGGCTACAACAGGGGCAGGCTTCACCCCTCCACTTT.

The V call is TRBV27, the J call TRBJ2-1; 11 bases align to TRBD2. V shed 6 bases and J 4 bases; nucleotides not matched to a gene: 5. CDR1 MNHEY and CDR2 SMNVEV come from the germline V gene (reference sequence). The CDR3 extends over 15 amino acids. This chain's CDR3 is CASSGLAGPYNEQFF. The CDR3 bases are TGTGCCAGCAGCGGACTAGCGGGCCCATACAATGAGCAGTTCTTC.

The V gene is TRBV5-6, the J gene TRBJ2-5; D may be TRBD1 (5 bases). The CDR3 runs 15 residues. V was shortened by 0 bases and J by 2 bases, with 11 bases between the two germline ends. Germline V lookup: CDR1 SGHDT, CDR2 YYEEEE. For the CDR3, the DNA is TGTGCCAGCAGCTTGGACGTACAGGAGCAAGAGACCCAGTACTTC. This gives the protein CASSLDVQEQETQYF.

The chain joins TRBV7-9 to TRBJ2-5, with D uncertain. Trimming stripped 2 bases from V and 5 bases from J, with 6 bases between. Germline CDR1 reads SEHNR; CDR2 reads FQNEAQ (reference sequence). The CDR3 loop spans 12 amino acids. The CDR3 region is CASSLNGETQYF. The CDR3 DNA sequence: TGTGCCAGCAGCTTAAACGGGGAGACCCAGTACTTC. Filled out from reference TRBV7-9 and TRBJ2-5, the complete variable domain reads DTGVSQNPRHKITKRGQNVTFRCDPISEHNRLYWYRQTLGQGPEFLTYFQNEAQLEKSRLLSDRFSAERPKGSFSTLEIQRTEQGDSAMYLCASSLNGETQYFGPGTRLLVL.